The 27 T cell receptor beta chains below come from one sample, sequenced in a study of T-cell reconstitution after alpha-beta-depleted transplantation in children. TCRbeta library preparation incorporated unique molecular identifiers. TCRdb reprocessed the PCR reads via MiXCR and lists one record per CDR3 protein. The table lists roughly 100,000 distinct CDR3 sequences, 7.5% to 9.5% of them singletons. The sample was PBMCs from the stem cell graft donor, taken from the stem cell graft. These receptors originate from a human donor who donated a stem cell graft to a child with congenital amegakaryocytic thrombocytopenia.

The chain has TRBV4-3 and TRBJ2-5, with 9 nucleotides matching TRBD2. J gave up 5 bases and V 3 bases, and 13 bases lay outside the gene matches. The CDR3 has 17 amino acids. The germline V gene encodes CDR1 LGHNA and CDR2 YSLEER. The CDR3 spells CASSQDPTAGGHETQYF. CDR3 nucleotide sequence: TGCGCCAGCAGCCAGGACCCAACCGCGGGGGGGCATGAGACCCAGTACTTC.

There are many counts of this clonotype. The V and J genes are TRBV2 and TRBJ2-3; possible D gene TRBD2, 5 bases. The V end was cut by 8 bases, the J end by 0 bases, with 12 bases between. The CDR3 extends over 14 amino acids. Germline V gene sequence: CDR1 SNHLY, CDR2 FYNNEI. CDR3 sequence (DNA): TGTGCCAGCGGAAATGAGCGGAGCACAGATACGCAGTATTTT. Translated, it gives CASGNERSTDTQYF.

This clonotype was recorded many times. J is TRBJ1-1 and V is TRBV27; D ambiguous. The V gene's germline CDR1 is MNHEY and CDR2 SMNVEV (reference sequence). V lost 6 bases and J lost 0, with 11 bases in between. The CDR3 length is 14 residues. CDR3 bases: TGTGCCAGCAGCCTGACCGATTTGAACACTGAAGCTTTCTTT. It yields the protein CASSLTDLNTEAFF.

This clonotype has a count of ten or more. The rearrangement links TRBV4-1 to TRBJ1-1; 8 bases map to TRBD1. V was pared by 1 base and J by 5 bases, with 6 bases of the junction left unmatched. The germline CDR1 and CDR2 sequences are MGHRA and YSYEKL. There are 15 residues in the CDR3. The CDR3 nucleotides are TGCGCCAGCAGCCAAGCCTACAGGGGGAGGACTGAAGCTTTCTTT. Translation gives CASSQAYRGRTEAFF.

This clonotype was seen repeatedly, ten times or more. The V and J genes are TRBV5-1 and TRBJ1-1, with D perhaps matching TRBD1 (6 bases). The CDR3 consists of 17 residues. The ends were cut back, 1 base at V and 3 bases at J, with 19 bases in the middle. Per germline, CDR1 SGHRS and CDR2 YFSETQ. The CDR3 is CASSLLPLGRGDTEAFF. CDR3 coding DNA: TGCGCCAGCAGCTTGCTTCCCCTGGGCAGGGGTGACACTGAAGCTTTCTTT. Supplemented by reference TRBV5-1 and TRBJ1-1, the full variable domain reads KAGVTQTPRYLIKTRGQQVTLSCSPISGHRSVSWYQQTPGQGLQFLFEYFSETQRNKGNFPGRFSGRQFSNSRSEMNVSTLELGDSALYLCASSLLPLGRGDTEAFFGQGTRLTVV.

In this sample, this clonotype turned up many times. The J gene is TRBJ1-1, the V gene TRBV7-2; 7 nucleotides match TRBD1. With 3 bases clipped from V and 7 bases from J, the junction kept 2 bases outside the gene matches. The CDR3 consists of 12 residues. The germline gives CDR1 SGHTA, CDR2 FQGNSA. The CDR3 loop reads CASSLYRGEAFF. The CDR3 DNA reads as TGTGCCAGCAGCTTGTACAGGGGTGAAGCTTTCTTT.

This clonotype was picked up many times. The genes are TRBV5-5 and TRBJ1-2; unclear D gene. The germline gives CDR1 SGHKS, CDR2 YYEKEE (reference sequence). The CDR3 totals 15 residues. The V gene lost 0 bases and the J gene lost 5 bases, with 14 bases spanning the gap. CDR3 residues: CASSLASDLGYGYTF. The CDR3 DNA sequence: TGTGCCAGCAGCTTGGCGTCCGACCTTGGGTATGGCTACACCTTC.

A few counts support this clonotype. The genes are TRBV27 and TRBJ2-1, with 12 positions matching TRBD2. Germline assignment: CDR1 MNHEY and CDR2 SMNVEV (reference sequence). This CDR3 contains 17 residues. The V and J ends lost 7 bases and 5 bases, in that order; junction bases with no gene match: 12. CDR3: CASTSSGGLAGNNEQFF. CDR3 nucleotide sequence: TGTGCCAGCACCTCGTCCGGAGGACTAGCGGGAAACAATGAGCAGTTCTTC.

This clonotype was observed at least ten times. V gene TRBV9 combines with J gene TRBJ2-1, with 10 positions matching TRBD2. Germline loops: CDR1 SGDLS, CDR2 YYNGEE. Trimming removed 3 bases from V and 2 bases from J; junction bases left unmatched: 2. The CDR3 extends over 15 amino acids. The CDR3 loop is CASSAGTSAYNEQFF. DNA for the CDR3: TGTGCCAGCAGCGCGGGGACTAGCGCCTACAATGAGCAGTTCTTC.

This clonotype was seen repeatedly, ten times or more. The J gene is TRBJ2-1, the V gene TRBV28; the D gene could be TRBD1 or TRBD2 (6 bases each). The CDR3 is 14 residues long. Between the trimmed V and J ends, which lost 7 bases and 5 bases, there was a span of 15 bases. Germline V gene sequence: CDR1 MDHEN, CDR2 SYDVKM. The CDR3 reads CASIDGGPNNEQFF. The CDR3 bases are TGTGCCAGCATCGACGGGGGCCCTAACAATGAGCAGTTCTTC.

This clonotype has at least ten counts. The CDR3 reads CASSQGRVSGNTIYF. Written as DNA, the CDR3 is TGTGCCAGCAGCCAGGGCAGGGTCTCCGGAAACACCATATATTTT. This chain links TRBV3-1 with TRBJ1-3; maybe TRBD1 (5 bases). Per germline, CDR1 LGHDT and CDR2 YNNKEL (reference sequence). This CDR3 is built from 15 residues. Trimming took off 3 bases at V and 4 bases at J, with 13 bases between the two ends.

This clonotype was picked up many times. This chain connects TRBV5-5 to TRBJ2-3; the D gene is possibly TRBD2 (5 bases). Trimming pared 2 bases from V and 2 bases from J, leaving 9 bases between. CDR1 is SGHKS and CDR2 is YYEKEE in the germline V gene (reference sequence). The CDR3 runs to 14 residues. The CDR3 here is CASSLTGSTDTQYF. The CDR3 DNA is TGTGCCAGCAGCTTAACGGGATCCACAGATACGCAGTATTTT.

This clonotype was picked up many times. The chain carries TRBV3-1 and TRBJ2-7; TRBD2 aligns across 11 bases. This CDR3 spans 15 amino acids. Trimming cost V 4 bases and J 5 bases; bases outside gene matches: 7. Per the germline V gene, CDR1 is LGHDT and CDR2 is YNNKEL (reference sequence). CDR3: CASSLLSGGVHEQYF. For the CDR3, the DNA is TGTGCCAGCAGCCTCCTTAGCGGGGGGGTTCACGAGCAGTACTTC.

This sequence joins TRBV6-5 and TRBJ2-5; possible D gene TRBD1, 5 bases. CDR3 size: 14 residues. Germline V gene data show CDR1 as MNHEY and CDR2 as SVGAGI. The V and J ends lost 5 bases and 7 bases respectively, with 17 bases between them. Here the CDR3 DNA reads TGTGCCAGCAGTCACGGTTTCCAGGGTGGGACCCAGTACTTC. This translates into CASSHGFQGGTQYF.

This clonotype came up many times. The chain couples TRBV3-1 to TRBJ1-5; maybe TRBD1 (5 bases). The CDR3 contains 14 residues. The germline V gene has CDR1 LGHDT and CDR2 YNNKEL (reference sequence). Deletions cut 4 bases from V and 3 bases from J, with 10 bases between. The CDR3 DNA reads TGTGCCAGCAGCCCCCGGGGCACCAATCAGCCCCAGCATTTT. It yields the protein CASSPRGTNQPQHF.

This clonotype was counted ten times or more. The rearrangement uses TRBV5-1 and TRBJ2-2; TRBD1 matches 7 bases. The CDR3 is 15 residues long. Unmatched junction bases numbered 5, after V lost 1 base and J lost 5 bases. The germline V gene has CDR1 SGHRS and CDR2 YFSETQ. The CDR3 DNA reads TGCGCCAGCAGCTTGACAACAGGGGAAACCGGGGAGCTGTTTTTT. Translated, it gives CASSLTTGETGELFF.

This clonotype showed up many times. This sequence joins TRBV21-1 and TRBJ2-7; the table's D gene call, TRBD2, was not cross checked with the DNA. TRBV21-1 is recorded as a pseudogene. This CDR3 contains 16 residues. CDR3 sequence (DNA): TGTGCCAGCAGACCCCCGAAAGCGGGGGGGCCCTACGAGCAGTACTTC. Its translation is CASRPPKAGGPYEQYF.

At least ten counts were recorded for this clonotype. The chain employs TRBV7-3 and TRBJ2-1, with D possibly TRBD2 on 7 matching bases. Germline assignment: CDR1 SGHTA and CDR2 FQGTGA. The CDR3 length is 14 residues. V lost 5 bases to trimming and J lost 8 bases, with 16 bases between them. The DNA of the CDR3 is TGTGCCAGCAGCCAACTACTAGGGGGGGATGAGCAGTTCTTC. This translates into CASSQLLGGDEQFF.

This clonotype was seen more than once but under ten times. The chain recombines TRBV20-1 with TRBJ1-6; TRBD1 agrees at 10 bases. The CDR3 sequence is 15 residues long. The J segment lost 8 bases and the V segment lost 6 bases, leaving 10 bases of the junction unmatched. Germline CDR1 and CDR2: DFQATT and SNEGSKA (reference sequence). For the CDR3, the DNA is TGCAGTGCGTTCAGCGGGACAGGGGAGGATTCACCCCTCCACTTT. Its translation: CSAFSGTGEDSPLHF.

This clonotype was seen a few times. The chain carries TRBV5-1 and TRBJ2-3, with TRBD2 matching 11 bases. Germline CDR1 SGHRS, CDR2 YFSETQ. The CDR3 covers 15 residues. The junction had 7 bases not matched to a gene; V was cut back by 4 bases and J by 6 bases. Written as DNA, the CDR3 is TGCGCCAGCAGCCCGGTCGCTAGCGGGGGGGATACGCAGTATTTT. It encodes CASSPVASGGDTQYF.

This clonotype was observed at least ten times. The rearrangement links TRBV12-3 or TRBV12-4 to TRBJ2-5, with D tentatively TRBD2 (6 bases). V lost 4 bases and J 5 bases, leaving 20 bases between the germline ends. The CDR3 loop spans 16 amino acids. The CDR3 loop reads CASSSGLNRGWETQYF. The DNA for the CDR3 is TGTGCCAGCAGTTCTGGTTTAAATCGGGGGTGGGAGACCCAGTACTTC.

This clonotype was observed at least ten times. The V and J genes are TRBV15 and TRBJ2-1; 9 bases line up with TRBD2. CDR3 size: 16 residues. V lost 8 bases to trimming and J lost 2 bases; unmatched junction nucleotides: 10. Germline CDR1 is LNHNV and CDR2 is YYDKDF (reference sequence). This CDR3 reads CATGQLSSGTYNEQFF. For the CDR3, the DNA is TGTGCCACCGGCCAACTCTCTAGCGGGACCTACAATGAGCAGTTCTTC.

This clonotype occurred many times. The chain uses TRBV12-3 or TRBV12-4 and TRBJ2-7; 8 bases match TRBD1. This CDR3 has 12 amino acids. The V segment lost 4 bases and the J segment 4 bases; nucleotides outside the gene matches: 0. The CDR3 DNA follows: TGTGCCAGCAGTTGGGACAGGTACGAGCAGTACTTC. Its protein is CASSWDRYEQYF.

The CDR3 region is CSAGHQPQHF. The CDR3 DNA sequence: TGCAGTGCTGGTCATCAGCCCCAGCATTTT. The gene calls are TRBV20-1 and TRBJ1-5; D uncertain. The CDR3 extends over 10 amino acids. Germline V CDR1 and CDR2: DFQATT, SNEGSKA (reference sequence). V lost 5 bases and J lost 5, with 4 bases in between.

This clonotype was detected ten times or more. The chain is built from TRBV20-1 and TRBJ2-3; 7 bases are a match to TRBD2. After removal of 3 bases from V and 4 bases from J, the junction contained 7 bases not matched to a gene. The CDR3 covers 14 residues. Germline V gene data show CDR1 as DFQATT and CDR2 as SNEGSKA (reference sequence). This CDR3 reads CSASGTAGADTQYF. DNA of the CDR3: TGCAGTGCTAGCGGGACCGCGGGGGCAGATACGCAGTATTTT.

This clonotype was observed at least ten times. The chain joins TRBV7-2 to TRBJ2-3; no definite D call. Trimming stripped 4 bases from V and 6 bases from J, with 8 bases between. This CDR3 contains 12 residues. In germline, CDR1 is SGHTA, CDR2 FQGNSA. The CDR3 nucleotides read TGTGCCAGCAGCTCAGTCCAGGATACGCAGTATTTT. Residues: CASSSVQDTQYF.

The genes are TRBV7-2 and TRBJ2-6, with no clear D. Deletions cut 5 bases from V and 0 bases from J, with 5 bases between. Looked up from germline, CDR1 is SGHTA and CDR2 is FQGNSA. This CDR3 spans 14 amino acids. The CDR3 DNA reads as TGTGCCAGCAGCCGAAACTCTGGGGCCAACGTCCTGACTTTC. Its translation is CASSRNSGANVLTF.